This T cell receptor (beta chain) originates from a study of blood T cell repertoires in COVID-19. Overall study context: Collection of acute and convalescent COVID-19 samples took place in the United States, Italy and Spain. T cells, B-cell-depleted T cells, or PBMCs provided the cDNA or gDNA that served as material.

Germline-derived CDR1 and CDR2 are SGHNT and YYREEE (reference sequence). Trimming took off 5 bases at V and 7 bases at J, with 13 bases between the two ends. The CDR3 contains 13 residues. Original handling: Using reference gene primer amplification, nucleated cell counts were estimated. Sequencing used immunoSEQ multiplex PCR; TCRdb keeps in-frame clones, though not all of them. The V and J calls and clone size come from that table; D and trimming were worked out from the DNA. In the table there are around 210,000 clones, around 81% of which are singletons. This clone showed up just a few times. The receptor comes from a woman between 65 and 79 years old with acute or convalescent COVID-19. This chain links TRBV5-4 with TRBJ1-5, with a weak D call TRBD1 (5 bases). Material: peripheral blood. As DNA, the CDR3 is TGTGCCAGCAGTCCCGACAGTCGCCAGCCCCAGCATTTT. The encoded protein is CASSPDSRQPQHF.